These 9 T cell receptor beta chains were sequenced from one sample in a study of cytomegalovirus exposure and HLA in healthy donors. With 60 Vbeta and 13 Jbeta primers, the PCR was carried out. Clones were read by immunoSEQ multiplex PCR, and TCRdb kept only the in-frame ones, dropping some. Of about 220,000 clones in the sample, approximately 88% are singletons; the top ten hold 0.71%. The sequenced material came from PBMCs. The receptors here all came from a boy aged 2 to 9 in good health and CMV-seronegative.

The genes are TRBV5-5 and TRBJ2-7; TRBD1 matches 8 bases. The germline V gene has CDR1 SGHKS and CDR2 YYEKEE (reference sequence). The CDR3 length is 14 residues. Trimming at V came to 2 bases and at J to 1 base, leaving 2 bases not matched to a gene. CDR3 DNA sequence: TGTGCCAGCAGCTTACAGGGGGGATCCTACGAGCAGTACTTC. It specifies CASSLQGGSYEQYF.

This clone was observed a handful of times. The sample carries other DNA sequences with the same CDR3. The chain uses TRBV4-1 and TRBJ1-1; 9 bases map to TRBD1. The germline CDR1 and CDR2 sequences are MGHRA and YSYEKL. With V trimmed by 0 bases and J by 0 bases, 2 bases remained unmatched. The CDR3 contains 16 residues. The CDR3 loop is CASSQDGTGLNTEAFF. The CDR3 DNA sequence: TGCGCCAGCAGCCAAGATGGGACAGGGTTGAACACTGAAGCTTTCTTT.

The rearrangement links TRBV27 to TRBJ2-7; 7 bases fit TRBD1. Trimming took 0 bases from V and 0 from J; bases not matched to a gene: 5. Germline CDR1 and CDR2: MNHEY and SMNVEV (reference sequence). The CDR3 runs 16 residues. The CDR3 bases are TGTGCCAGCAGTTTATCGAGGACAGGTGACTCCTACGAGCAGTACTTC. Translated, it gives CASSLSRTGDSYEQYF.

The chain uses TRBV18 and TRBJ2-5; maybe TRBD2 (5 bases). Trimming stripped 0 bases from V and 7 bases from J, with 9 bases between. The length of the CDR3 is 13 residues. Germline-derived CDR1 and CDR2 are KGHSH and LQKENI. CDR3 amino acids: CASSPPVGRTQYF. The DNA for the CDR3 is TGTGCCAGCTCACCACCCGTAGGGAGGACCCAGTACTTC.

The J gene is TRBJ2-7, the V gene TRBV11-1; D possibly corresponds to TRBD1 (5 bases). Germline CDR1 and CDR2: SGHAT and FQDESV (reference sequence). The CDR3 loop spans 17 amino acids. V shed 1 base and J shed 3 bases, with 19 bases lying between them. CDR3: CASSLGLRSSTDYEQYF. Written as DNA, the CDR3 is TGTGCCAGCAGCTTAGGTCTTCGCAGTTCGACAGACTACGAGCAGTACTTC.

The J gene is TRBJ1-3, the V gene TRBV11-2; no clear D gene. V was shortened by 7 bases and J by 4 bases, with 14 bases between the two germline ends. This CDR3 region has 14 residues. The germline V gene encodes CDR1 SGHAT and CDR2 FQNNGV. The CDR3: CASTVSSPGNTIYF. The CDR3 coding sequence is TGTGCCAGCACCGTTTCGTCTCCGGGAAACACCATATATTTT.

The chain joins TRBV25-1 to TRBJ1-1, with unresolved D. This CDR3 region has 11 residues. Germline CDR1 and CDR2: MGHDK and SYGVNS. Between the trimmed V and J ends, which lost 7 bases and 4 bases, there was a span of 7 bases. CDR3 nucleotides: TGTGCCAGCACCGCCGGCACTGAAGCTTTCTTT. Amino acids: CASTAGTEAFF.

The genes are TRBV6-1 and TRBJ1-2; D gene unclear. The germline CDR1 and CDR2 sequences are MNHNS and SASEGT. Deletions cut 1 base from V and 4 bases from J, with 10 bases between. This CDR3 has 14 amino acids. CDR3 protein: CASSEERDIYGYTF. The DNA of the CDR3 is TGTGCCAGCAGTGAAGAGAGAGACATCTATGGCTACACCTTC.

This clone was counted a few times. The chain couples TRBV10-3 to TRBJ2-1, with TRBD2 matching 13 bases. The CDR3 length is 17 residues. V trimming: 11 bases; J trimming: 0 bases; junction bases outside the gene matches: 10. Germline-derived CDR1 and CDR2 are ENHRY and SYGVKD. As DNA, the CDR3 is TGTGCCTTGGGGGGGACTAGCGGGACCAGCTCCTACAATGAGCAGTTCTTC. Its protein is CALGGTSGTSSYNEQFF.